This T cell receptor beta chain was identified in a study of blood T cell repertoires in COVID-19. About this clone itself: The same CDR3 arises from other DNA sequences in this sample as well.

What the recovered Cohort 3 donors had was two negative PCRs, clearance, or symptom resolution. CDR1 MNHEY and CDR2 SVGAGI come from the germline V gene. The V end lost 6 bases, the J end lost 3 bases, and 4 bases lay between the germline ends. The CDR3 is made up of 11 amino acids. Methods used by the authors: Nucleated cell counts were estimated from reference gene primer amplification. Data came from immunoSEQ multiplex PCR; TCRdb stores just in-frame clones and leaves some out. D and trimming come from the DNA, and the V and J calls and clone size come from that table. Of fewer than 300,000 clones detected, roughly 90% appear once; the ten largest clones hold more than 0.95%.

The sequencing sample was made of PBMCs or T cells enriched from blood (not recorded which). The rearrangement links TRBV6-5 to TRBJ2-3; D is ambiguous. The sequence was collected from a woman aged 25 to 39 who had recovered from COVID-19. CDR3 in DNA: TGTGCCAGCAGCCTGACAGATACGCAGTATTTT. Its translation: CASSLTDTQYF.